A selection of T cell receptor beta chains follows, all from one sample in a study of blood T cell repertoires in COVID-19. Using immunoSEQ multiplex PCR, the repertoire was profiled, and TCRdb retains in-frame clones only, with some absent. The sample holds 200,000 to 250,000 clones, 85% to 90% seen once. Sequences were obtained from peripheral blood. These receptors came from a woman in her forties or fifties with COVID-19, enrolled during active disease. The CDR3 runs from the conserved cysteine through the conserved F or W. The order of the fields is CDR3 length, V gene, J gene, CDR3 protein.

>11|TRBV24-1|TRBJ1-6
CATSSGGPLHF
>16|TRBV11-3|TRBJ2-3
CASSPTGGRFTDTQYF
>19|TRBV5-1|TRBJ2-2
CASSFPKRGLPANTGELFF
>14|TRBV30|TRBJ2-3
CAWSLVAGSDTQYF
>14|TRBV6-4|TRBJ1-4
CASSQDRGREKLFF
>16|TRBV15|TRBJ1-6
CATSREEGVYNSPLHF
>16|TRBV19|TRBJ2-3
CASVGSRTSGTDTQYF
>16|TRBV5-5|TRBJ2-3
CASSSHREIFTDTQYF
>14|TRBV2|TRBJ1-5
CASSGDRDRRPQHF
>16|TRBV3-1/TRBV3-2|TRBJ2-3
CASSRRTSAGADTQYF
>13|TRBV6-6|TRBJ1-2
CASLVTGTYGYTF
>13|TRBV6-1|TRBJ1-2
CASSEFGGPDYTF
>13|TRBV19|TRBJ1-6
CASSAGANSPLHF
>16|TRBV3-1/TRBV3-2|TRBJ1-2
CASSQEPGTALYGYTF
>15|TRBV30|TRBJ1-2
CAWSGGQGSGYGYTF
>18|TRBV4-1|TRBJ1-3
CASSQAGTGSLASISIYF
>14|TRBV5-1|TRBJ2-2
CASSETGGGGELFF
>16|TRBV7-8|TRBJ2-4
CASSSRTGPRGGIQYF
>15|TRBV20-1|TRBJ1-4
CSASDPTGGYEKLFF
>15|TRBV3-1/TRBV3-2|TRBJ1-1
CASSQKAVLSAEAFF
>15|TRBV27|TRBJ2-3
CASSLLLGLLDTQYF
>16|TRBV6-6|TRBJ2-1
CASIKFSGTAYNEQFF
>15|TRBV12-5|TRBJ1-4
CASGLGVATNEKLFF
>14|TRBV6-5|TRBJ1-2
CASSRGTSKDGYTF
>15|TRBV9|TRBJ1-2
CASSVLQGPYYGYTF
>13|TRBV4-1|TRBJ2-3
CASRRVSTDTQYF
>13|TRBV9|TRBJ2-1
CASSPRGDNEQFF
>15|TRBV5-4|TRBJ1-5
CASSSFQDRDQPQHF
>17|TRBV7-8|TRBJ2-2
CASSLGKLGTGYGELFF
>15|TRBV15|TRBJ2-2
CATMQGHLNTGELFF